The clone carrying this T cell receptor (beta chain) was detected only a few times. Antigen unknown. Graves' hyperthyroidism is called stable when ophthalmopathy does not progress within 18 months. Pregnant or lactating patients were excluded, as were those with uncontrolled infection or other autoimmune disease. This entry is derived from a study of T cells in Graves' hyperthyroidism and ophthalmopathy. For the study at large: Any treatment followed the collection of peripheral blood at initial diagnosis.

RNA transcripts provided the source from which TCR beta CDR3 regions were amplified. The HTBI primer set served for first-round RT-PCR of the TCR CDR3. From the multiplex PCR reads, TCRdb called clonotypes with MiXCR, one entry per CDR3 protein. The sample carries about 720,000 distinct CDR3 sequences, about 15% recorded once. General study results and limits: Ophthalmopathy could be told apart from stable hyperthyroidism with a 13 V-J model.

Trimming shortened V by 7 bases and J by 6 bases, and 12 bases separated the two germline ends. There are 13 residues in the CDR3. In germline, CDR1 is LGHDT, CDR2 YNNKEL (reference sequence). The TCR was taken from a man younger than 35 with Graves' hyperthyroidism. Sequencing input: blood. The V call is TRBV3-1, the J call TRBJ2-2; the D gene is possibly TRBD1 (5 bases). The CDR3 reads CASKMGLAGELFF. The CDR3 nucleotides are TGTGCCAGCAAGATGGGGCTCGCCGGGGAGCTGTTTTTT.